These 2 T cell receptor beta chains were all obtained from the same sample, sequenced in a study of neurological immune-mediated disorders. A single record per CDR3 protein comes from TCRdb applying MiXCR to the 5' RACE reads. The sample shows tens of thousands of distinct CDR3 sequences, approximately 3.9% of them seen only once. The sequencing sample was made of PBMCs. The origin of the receptors is a man in his thirties or forties with multiple sclerosis.

This clonotype was seen ten or more times. The chain is built from TRBV7-2 and TRBJ1-6, with D unclear. Germline lookup yields CDR1 SGHTA and CDR2 FQGNSA. Trimming cost V 5 bases and J 7 bases, with 15 bases left between them. This CDR3 comprises 15 residues. This CDR3 is CASSPALRGNSPLHF. In DNA, the CDR3 is TGTGCCAGCAGCCCCGCCCTGCGGGGAAATTCACCCCTCCACTTT.

The chain employs TRBV6-5 and TRBJ2-3; 7 bases match TRBD2. Germline CDR1 MNHEY, CDR2 SVGAGI. Trimming cost V 3 bases and J 2 bases; bases outside gene matches: 5. The CDR3 consists of 15 residues. The CDR3 is CASSYSSGYTDTQYF. The CDR3, as DNA: TGTGCCAGCAGTTATTCTAGCGGTTACACAGATACGCAGTATTTT.